One and the same sample provided the 17 T cell receptor beta chains below, sequenced in a study of early T cells in non-severe SARS-CoV-2 infection. TCRdb processed the 5' RACE reads anew with MiXCR; each CDR3 protein has one entry. Here the sample spans about 110,000 distinct CDR3 sequences, roughly 12% being singletons. This sample comprised whole blood, obtained at baseline. These receptors came from an adult who was a healthcare worker with PCR-confirmed SARS-CoV-2 infection or an uninfected control (not recorded which).

This clonotype appeared many times. The chain uses TRBV7-6 and TRBJ2-3; 10 bases match TRBD2. J lost 5 bases, V lost 1 base, and 6 bases had no gene match. This CDR3 region has 16 residues. Germline loops: CDR1 SGHVS, CDR2 FNYEAQ. CDR3 sequence: CASSLVASGGGDTQYF. The CDR3 DNA follows: TGTGCCAGCAGCTTAGTAGCTAGCGGGGGTGGAGATACGCAGTATTTT.

This clonotype was observed many times. The V call is TRBV6-5, the J call TRBJ2-7; 7 bases agree with TRBD2. V lost 7 bases to trimming and J lost 2 bases; unmatched junction nucleotides: 14. Germline loops: CDR1 MNHEY, CDR2 SVGAGI. This CDR3 is built from 16 residues. CDR3 sequence reads: CASKPYGTTRTYEQYF. The CDR3 nucleotides are TGTGCCAGCAAACCATACGGGACTACCCGCACCTACGAGCAGTACTTC.

At least ten counts were recorded for this clonotype. One end of the junction is discordant with germline, which a read error may explain. CDR3 in amino acids: CASSLANEQFF. CDR3 DNA sequence: TGTGCCAGCAGCCTAGCCAATGAGCAGTTCTTC. This sequence joins TRBV7-9 and TRBJ2-1; a possible D gene is TRBD2 (5 bases). Per germline, CDR1 SEHNR and CDR2 FQNEAQ (reference sequence). The CDR3 is 11 amino acids.

The chain is built from TRBV18 and TRBJ2-2; 9 nucleotides agree with TRBD1. Per germline, CDR1 KGHSH and CDR2 LQKENI. V trimming: 10 bases; J trimming: 3 bases; junction bases outside the gene matches: 9. This CDR3 region has 15 residues. CDR3 region: CATTSRDRDTGELFF. Written as DNA, the CDR3 is TGTGCCACTACGAGCCGGGACAGGGACACCGGGGAGCTGTTTTTT.

This clonotype was recorded many times. J is TRBJ1-1 and V is TRBV18; D unresolved. V lost 6 bases and J lost 5, with 10 bases in between. Germline-derived CDR1 and CDR2 are KGHSH and LQKENI. This CDR3 spans 12 amino acids. This chain's CDR3 is CASSLRDTEAFF. CDR3 in DNA: TGTGCCAGCTCCCTACGGGATACTGAAGCTTTCTTT.

This clonotype has just a few counts. The chain joins TRBV4-1 to TRBJ1-5; D gene uncertain. Trimming removed 0 bases at V and 11 bases at J, with 14 bases between. CDR1 and CDR2 from the germline V gene are MGHRA and YSYEKL. CDR3 length: 14 amino acids. The CDR3 here is CASSQESGTSAQHF. The CDR3 DNA reads as TGCGCCAGCAGCCAAGAATCCGGAACTTCGGCCCAGCATTTT.

The table lists this clonotype with a few counts. One end of the junction is discordant with germline, which a read error may explain. V usage is TRBV7-9 and J usage is TRBJ2-2; no firm D call. This CDR3 region has 17 residues. The germline CDR1 and CDR2 sequences are SEHNR and FQNEAQ (reference sequence). The CDR3 is CASSLDHRWIDTGELFF. The CDR3 DNA is TGTGCCAGCAGTTTAGACCACCGGTGGATTGACACCGGGGAGCTGTTTTTT.

This clonotype was detected ten times or more. The genes are TRBV20-1 and TRBJ2-7; 7 positions match TRBD1. After removal of 5 bases from V and 1 base from J, the junction contained 8 bases not matched to a gene. This CDR3 is 14 amino acids long. Germline CDR1 reads DFQATT; CDR2 reads SNEGSKA (reference sequence). The CDR3 protein is CSAGHRGRSYEQYF. The CDR3 region has the DNA TGCAGTGCTGGACACAGGGGCCGATCCTACGAGCAGTACTTC.

The chain is built from TRBV5-1 and TRBJ1-1, with 12 bases lining up with TRBD1. The CDR3 is 18 residues long. CDR1 and CDR2 from the germline V gene are SGHRS and YFSETQ. V dropped 3 bases and J dropped 0; count of bases not matched to a gene: 9. The CDR3 nucleotides are TGCGCCAGCAGCTCGGGACAGGGGGCGGTATTCATGAACACTGAAGCTTTCTTT. Translation: CASSSGQGAVFMNTEAFF.

This clonotype was counted many times. The chain has TRBV9 and TRBJ2-2; D may be TRBD1 (6 bases). V lost 6 bases to trimming and J lost 2 bases, with 14 bases between them. The CDR3 contains 15 residues. The germline V gene has CDR1 SGDLS and CDR2 YYNGEE. CDR3 sequence reads: CASTLLDSNTGELFF. The CDR3 DNA reads as TGTGCCAGCACCTTACTGGACAGCAACACCGGGGAGCTGTTTTTT.

This clonotype appeared a few times. V and J are TRBV27 and TRBJ1-5, with a tentative D call TRBD1 (5 bases). Germline V CDR1 and CDR2: MNHEY, SMNVEV (reference sequence). There are 14 residues in the CDR3. Trimming shortened V by 2 bases and J by 7 bases, and 12 bases separated the two germline ends. The CDR3 reads CASSLRGVDQPQHF. The CDR3, as DNA: TGTGCCAGCAGTTTACGGGGGGTTGACCAGCCCCAGCATTTT.

This chain connects TRBV5-1 to TRBJ1-4; D is undetermined. The CDR3 consists of 15 residues. Germline V gene data show CDR1 as SGHRS and CDR2 as YFSETQ. Trimming took 4 bases from V and 8 from J, leaving 18 bases between them. CDR3 DNA: TGCGCCAGCAGCGGAGGTGGAAAGATCGTAGAAAAACTGTTTTTT. Encoded protein: CASSGGGKIVEKLFF. The variable domain in full, completed from reference TRBV5-1 and TRBJ1-4, reads KAGVTQTPRYLIKTRGQQVTLSCSPISGHRSVSWYQQTPGQGLQFLFEYFSETQRNKGNFPGRFSGRQFSNSRSEMNVSTLELGDSALYLCASSGGGKIVEKLFFGSGTQLSVL.

The chain recombines TRBV12-3 or TRBV12-4 with TRBJ1-3, with no clear D. CDR3 length: 14 amino acids. Between the trimmed V and J ends, which lost 3 bases and 3 bases, there was a span of 9 bases. The CDR3 sequence is CASSLGQVGNTIYF. In DNA, the CDR3 is TGTGCCAGCAGTTTGGGTCAGGTTGGAAACACCATATATTTT.

This clonotype was seen a handful of times. The chain couples TRBV5-1 to TRBJ1-5; D not certain. The germline V gene encodes CDR1 SGHRS and CDR2 YFSETQ. The CDR3 sequence is 13 residues long. V lost 2 bases, J lost 6 bases, and 9 bases lay in between. In nucleotides, the CDR3 is TGCGCCAGCAGCTTCCGGGAGGGTCAGCCCCAGCATTTT. It specifies CASSFREGQPQHF.

This clonotype appeared a few times. As DNA, the CDR3 is TGTGCCAGCAGCTTAGGTCAAGGGCTAGCGGGCCGCTCCTACAATGAGCAGTTCTTC. It encodes CASSLGQGLAGRSYNEQFF. The chain has TRBV7-9 and TRBJ2-1; 8 positions agree with TRBD2. J lost 0 bases, V lost 1 base, and 11 bases had no gene match. This CDR3 has 19 residues. Germline CDR1 reads SEHNR; CDR2 reads FQNEAQ (reference sequence).

The J gene is TRBJ2-3, the V gene TRBV4-2; D is uncertain. There are 18 residues in the CDR3. Trimming removed 3 bases at V and 4 bases at J, with 23 bases between. Per the germline V gene, CDR1 is LGHNA and CDR2 is YNFKEQ. The CDR3 sequence is CASSQILPETWTADTQYF. CDR3 bases: TGTGCCAGCAGCCAGATCCTCCCGGAGACGTGGACCGCAGATACGCAGTATTTT.

Regarding this clonotype: The germline gene is not matched at one end of the junction; a read error may be the cause. CDR3 sequence: CASRLARFQETQYF. CDR3 sequence (DNA): TGCGCCAGCCGCTTAGCCAGATTCCAAGAGACCCAGTACTTC. The chain is built from TRBV5-1 and TRBJ2-5; D is unresolved. This CDR3 contains 14 residues. Per germline, CDR1 SGHRS and CDR2 YFSETQ.